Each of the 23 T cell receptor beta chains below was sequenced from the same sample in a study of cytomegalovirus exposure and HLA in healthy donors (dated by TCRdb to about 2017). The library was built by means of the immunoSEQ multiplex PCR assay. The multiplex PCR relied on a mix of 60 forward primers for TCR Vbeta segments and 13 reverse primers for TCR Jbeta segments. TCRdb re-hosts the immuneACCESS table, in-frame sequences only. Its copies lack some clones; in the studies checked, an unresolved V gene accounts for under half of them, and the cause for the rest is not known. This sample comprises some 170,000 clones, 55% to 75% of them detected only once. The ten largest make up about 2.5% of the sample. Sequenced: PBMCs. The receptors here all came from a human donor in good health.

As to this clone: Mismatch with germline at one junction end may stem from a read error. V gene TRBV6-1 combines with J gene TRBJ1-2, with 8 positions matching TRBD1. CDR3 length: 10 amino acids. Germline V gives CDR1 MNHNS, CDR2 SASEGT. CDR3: CASSVRDRIF. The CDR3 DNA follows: TGTGCCAGCAGTGTCCGGGACAGGATCTTC.

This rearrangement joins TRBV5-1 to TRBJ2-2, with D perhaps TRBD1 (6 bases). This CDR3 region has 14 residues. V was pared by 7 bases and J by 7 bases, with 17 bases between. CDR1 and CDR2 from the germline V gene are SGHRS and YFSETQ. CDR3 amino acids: CASATGLDIGELFF. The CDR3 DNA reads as TGCGCCAGCGCGACAGGTTTGGATATCGGGGAGCTGTTTTTT.

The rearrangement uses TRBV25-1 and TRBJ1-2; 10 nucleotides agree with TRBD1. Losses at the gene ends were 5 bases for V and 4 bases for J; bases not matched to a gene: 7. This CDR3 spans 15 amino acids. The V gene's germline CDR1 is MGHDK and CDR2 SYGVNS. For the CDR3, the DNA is TGTGCCAGCAGTACGCTCGGGACAGGGGTCTATGGCTACACCTTC. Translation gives CASSTLGTGVYGYTF.

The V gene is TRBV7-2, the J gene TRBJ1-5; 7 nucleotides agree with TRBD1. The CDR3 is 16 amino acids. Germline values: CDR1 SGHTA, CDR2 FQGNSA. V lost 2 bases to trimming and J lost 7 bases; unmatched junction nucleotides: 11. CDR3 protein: CASSLSSDRERQPQHF. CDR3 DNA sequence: TGTGCCAGCAGCTTATCCTCCGACAGGGAGAGACAGCCCCAGCATTTT.

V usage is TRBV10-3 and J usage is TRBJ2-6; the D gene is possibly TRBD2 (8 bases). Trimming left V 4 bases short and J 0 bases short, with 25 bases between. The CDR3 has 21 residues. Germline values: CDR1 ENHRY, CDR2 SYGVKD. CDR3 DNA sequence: TGTGCCATCAGTGGGGATTACGGGAGGGGACAGAATAACTCTGGGGCCAACGTCCTGACTTTC. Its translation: CAISGDYGRGQNNSGANVLTF.

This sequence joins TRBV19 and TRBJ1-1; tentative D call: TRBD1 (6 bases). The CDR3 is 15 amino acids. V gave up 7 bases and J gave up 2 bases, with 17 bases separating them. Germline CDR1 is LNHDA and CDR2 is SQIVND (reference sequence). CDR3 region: CASIPWGRGNTEAFF. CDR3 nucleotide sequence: TGTGCCAGTATTCCGTGGGGGCGAGGAAACACTGAAGCTTTCTTT.

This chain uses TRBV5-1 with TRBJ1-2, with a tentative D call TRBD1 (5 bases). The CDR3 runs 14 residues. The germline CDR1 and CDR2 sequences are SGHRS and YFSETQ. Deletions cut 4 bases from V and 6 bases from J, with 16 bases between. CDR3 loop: CASSPDNPRDGYTF. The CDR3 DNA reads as TGCGCCAGCAGCCCGGACAACCCACGGGATGGCTACACCTTC.

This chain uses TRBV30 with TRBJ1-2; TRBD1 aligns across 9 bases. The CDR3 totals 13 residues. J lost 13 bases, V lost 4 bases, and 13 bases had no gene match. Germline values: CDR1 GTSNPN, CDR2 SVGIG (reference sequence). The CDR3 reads CAWTPDRGLVSTF. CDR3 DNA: TGTGCCTGGACCCCGGACAGGGGTTTGGTTAGCACCTTC.

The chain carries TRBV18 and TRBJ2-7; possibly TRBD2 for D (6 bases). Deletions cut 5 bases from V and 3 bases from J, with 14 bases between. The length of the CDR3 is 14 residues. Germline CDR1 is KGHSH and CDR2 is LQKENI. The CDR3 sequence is CASSIDGGNYEQYF. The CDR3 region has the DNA TGTGCCAGCTCAATTGATGGGGGGAACTACGAGCAGTACTTC.

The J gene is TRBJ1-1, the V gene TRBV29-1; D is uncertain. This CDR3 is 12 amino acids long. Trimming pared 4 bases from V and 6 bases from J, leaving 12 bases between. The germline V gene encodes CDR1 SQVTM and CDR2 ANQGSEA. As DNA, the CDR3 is TGCAGCGTTGCCCGGGGAAGGGCTGAAGCTTTCTTT. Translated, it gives CSVARGRAEAFF.

The CDR3 bases are TGCGCCAGCAGCTCTGGGACTAGCGGGGCAGATACGCAGTATTTT. Protein: CASSSGTSGADTQYF. The V and J genes are TRBV5-1 and TRBJ2-3, with TRBD2 matching over 13 bases. This CDR3 region has 15 residues. Germline-derived CDR1 and CDR2 are SGHRS and YFSETQ. The V and J ends lost 3 bases and 4 bases, in that order; junction bases with no gene match: 2.

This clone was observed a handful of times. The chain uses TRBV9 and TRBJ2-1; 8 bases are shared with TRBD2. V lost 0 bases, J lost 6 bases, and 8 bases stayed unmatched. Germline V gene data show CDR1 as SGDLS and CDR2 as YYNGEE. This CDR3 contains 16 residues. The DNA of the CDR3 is TGTGCCAGCAGCGTAGTCCCTGACGGGGGGGCCAATGAGCAGTTCTTC. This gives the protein CASSVVPDGGANEQFF. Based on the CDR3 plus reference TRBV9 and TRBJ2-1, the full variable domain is DSGVTQTPKHLITATGQRVTLRCSPRSGDLSVYWYQQSLDQGLQFLIQYYNGEERAKGNILERFSAQQFPDLHSELNLSSLELGDSALYFCASSVVPDGGANEQFFGPGTRLTVL.

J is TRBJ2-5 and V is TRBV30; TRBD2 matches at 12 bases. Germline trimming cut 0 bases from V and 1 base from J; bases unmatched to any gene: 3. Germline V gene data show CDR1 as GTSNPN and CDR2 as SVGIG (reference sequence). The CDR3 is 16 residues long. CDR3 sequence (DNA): TGTGCCTGGAGTGTACTAGCGGGGGGACCCCAAGAGACCCAGTACTTC. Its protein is CAWSVLAGGPQETQYF.

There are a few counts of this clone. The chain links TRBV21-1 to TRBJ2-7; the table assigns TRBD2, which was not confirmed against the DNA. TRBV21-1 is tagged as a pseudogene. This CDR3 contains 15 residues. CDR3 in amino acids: CASTCAGAGTYEQYF. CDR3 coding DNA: TGTGCCAGCACCTGCGCGGGGGCAGGGACCTACGAGCAGTACTTC.

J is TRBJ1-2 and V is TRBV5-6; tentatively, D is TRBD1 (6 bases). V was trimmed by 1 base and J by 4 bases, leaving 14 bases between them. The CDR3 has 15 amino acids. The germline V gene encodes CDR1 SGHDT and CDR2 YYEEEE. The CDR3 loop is CASSLYVRGPYGYTF. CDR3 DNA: TGTGCCAGCAGCTTGTACGTCAGGGGCCCCTATGGCTACACCTTC.

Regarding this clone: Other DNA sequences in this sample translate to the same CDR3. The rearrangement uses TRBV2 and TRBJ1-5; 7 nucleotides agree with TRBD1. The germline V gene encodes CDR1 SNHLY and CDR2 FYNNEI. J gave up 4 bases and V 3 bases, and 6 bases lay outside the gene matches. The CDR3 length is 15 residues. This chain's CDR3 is CASSDWTGENQPQHF. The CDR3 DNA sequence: TGTGCCAGCAGTGATTGGACAGGAGAAAATCAGCCCCAGCATTTT.

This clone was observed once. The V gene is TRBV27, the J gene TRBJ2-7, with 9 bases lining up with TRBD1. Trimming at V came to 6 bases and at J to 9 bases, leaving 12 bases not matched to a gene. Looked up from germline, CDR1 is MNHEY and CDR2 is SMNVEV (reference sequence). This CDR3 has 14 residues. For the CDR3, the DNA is TGTGCCAGCAGACCCCCGGGACAGGGCATCGGGCAGTACTTC. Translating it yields CASRPPGQGIGQYF.

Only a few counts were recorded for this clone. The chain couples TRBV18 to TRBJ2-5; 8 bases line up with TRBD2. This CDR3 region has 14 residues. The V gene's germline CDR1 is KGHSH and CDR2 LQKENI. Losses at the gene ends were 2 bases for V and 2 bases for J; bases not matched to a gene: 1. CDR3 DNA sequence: TGTGCCAGCTCACCATCGGGAGGGCAAGAGACCCAGTACTTC. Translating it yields CASSPSGGQETQYF.

The CDR3 coding sequence is TGCGCCAGCAGCCGAATGATGGGGTACAGGGAAGATGGTCAGCCCCAGCATTTT. Amino acids: CASSRMMGYREDGQPQHF. V gene TRBV23-1 combines with J gene TRBJ1-5, with a possible D match to TRBD1 (6 bases). TRBV23-1 is an open reading frame whose function is uncertain. This CDR3 region has 18 residues. V lost 6 bases and J lost 6, with 27 bases in between.

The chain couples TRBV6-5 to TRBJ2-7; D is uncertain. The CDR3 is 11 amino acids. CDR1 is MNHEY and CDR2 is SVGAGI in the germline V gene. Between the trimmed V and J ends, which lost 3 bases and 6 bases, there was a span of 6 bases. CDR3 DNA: TGTGCCAGCAGTTATCTATCCGAGCAGTACTTC. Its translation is CASSYLSEQYF.

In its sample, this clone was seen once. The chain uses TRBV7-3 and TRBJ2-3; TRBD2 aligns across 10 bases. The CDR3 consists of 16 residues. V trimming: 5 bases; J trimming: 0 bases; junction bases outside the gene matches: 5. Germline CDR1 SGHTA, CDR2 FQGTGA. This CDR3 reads CASSPGLAVSTDTQYF. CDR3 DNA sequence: TGTGCCAGCAGCCCTGGACTAGCGGTGAGCACAGATACGCAGTATTTT.

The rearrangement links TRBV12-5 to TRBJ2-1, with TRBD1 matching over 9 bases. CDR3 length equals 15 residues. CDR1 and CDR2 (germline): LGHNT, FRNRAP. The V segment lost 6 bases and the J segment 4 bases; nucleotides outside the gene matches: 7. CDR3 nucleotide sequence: TGTGCTAGTGGCTCGGGACAGGGAGATTACAATGAGCAGTTCTTC. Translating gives CASGSGQGDYNEQFF.

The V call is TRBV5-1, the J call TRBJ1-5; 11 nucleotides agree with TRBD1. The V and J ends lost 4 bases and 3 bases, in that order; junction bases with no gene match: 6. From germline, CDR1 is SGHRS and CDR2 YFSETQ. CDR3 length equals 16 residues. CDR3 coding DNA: TGCGCCAGCAGCCCCGGGACAGGGGGGATCAATCAGCCCCAGCATTTT. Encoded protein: CASSPGTGGINQPQHF.